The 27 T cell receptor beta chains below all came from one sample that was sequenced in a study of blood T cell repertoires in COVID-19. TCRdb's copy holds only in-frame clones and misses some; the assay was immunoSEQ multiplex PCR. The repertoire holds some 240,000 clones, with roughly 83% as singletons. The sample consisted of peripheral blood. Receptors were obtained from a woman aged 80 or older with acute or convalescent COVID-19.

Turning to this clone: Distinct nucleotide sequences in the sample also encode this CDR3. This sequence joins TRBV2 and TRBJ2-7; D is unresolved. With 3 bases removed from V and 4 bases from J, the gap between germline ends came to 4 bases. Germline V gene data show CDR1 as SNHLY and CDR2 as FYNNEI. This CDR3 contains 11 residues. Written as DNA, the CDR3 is TGTGCCAGCAGTGATTCGTACGAGCAGTACTTC. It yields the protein CASSDSYEQYF.

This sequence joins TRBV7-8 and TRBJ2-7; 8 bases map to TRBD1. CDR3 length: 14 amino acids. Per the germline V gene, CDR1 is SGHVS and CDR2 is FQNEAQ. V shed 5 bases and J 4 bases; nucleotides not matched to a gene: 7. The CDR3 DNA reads TGTGCCAGCAGCCCCGGACAGGGTCCGTACGAGCAGTACTTC. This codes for CASSPGQGPYEQYF. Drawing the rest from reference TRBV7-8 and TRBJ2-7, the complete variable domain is GAGVSQSPRYKVAKRGQDVALRCDPISGHVSLFWYQQALGQGPEFLTYFQNEAQLDKSGLPSDRFFAERPEGSVSTLKIQRTQQEDSAVYLCASSPGQGPYEQYFGPGTRLTVT.

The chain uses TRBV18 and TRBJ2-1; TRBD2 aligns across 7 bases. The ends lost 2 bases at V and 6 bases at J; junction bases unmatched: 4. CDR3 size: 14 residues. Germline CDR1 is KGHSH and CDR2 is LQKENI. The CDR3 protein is CASSPSSGGNEQFF. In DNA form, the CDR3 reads TGTGCCAGCTCACCATCATCGGGGGGCAATGAGCAGTTCTTC.

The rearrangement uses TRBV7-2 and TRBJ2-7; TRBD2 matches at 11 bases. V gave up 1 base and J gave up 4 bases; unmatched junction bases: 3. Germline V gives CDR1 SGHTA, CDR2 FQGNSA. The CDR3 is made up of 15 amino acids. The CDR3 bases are TGTGCCAGCAGCTTAGTAGGGACTAGCGGATACGAGCAGTACTTC. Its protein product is CASSLVGTSGYEQYF.

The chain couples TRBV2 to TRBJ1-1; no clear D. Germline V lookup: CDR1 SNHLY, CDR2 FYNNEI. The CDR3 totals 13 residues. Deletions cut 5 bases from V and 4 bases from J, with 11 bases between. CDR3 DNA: TGTGCCAGCAGTTCCGTACGGGGCACTGAAGCTTTCTTT. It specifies CASSSVRGTEAFF.

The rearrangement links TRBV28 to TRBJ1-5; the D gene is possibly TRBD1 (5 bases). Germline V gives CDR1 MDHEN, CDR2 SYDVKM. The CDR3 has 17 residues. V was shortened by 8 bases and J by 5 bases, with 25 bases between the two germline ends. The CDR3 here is CASGGGGGRLGDQPQHF. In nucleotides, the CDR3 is TGTGCCAGCGGAGGCGGAGGAGGGCGCTTAGGGGATCAGCCCCAGCATTTT. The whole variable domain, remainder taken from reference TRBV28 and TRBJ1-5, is DVKVTQSSRYLVKRTGEKVFLECVQDMDHENMFWYRQDPGLGLRLIYFSYDVKMKEKGDIPEGYSVSREKKERFSLILESASTNQTSMYLCASGGGGGRLGDQPQHFGDGTRLSIL.

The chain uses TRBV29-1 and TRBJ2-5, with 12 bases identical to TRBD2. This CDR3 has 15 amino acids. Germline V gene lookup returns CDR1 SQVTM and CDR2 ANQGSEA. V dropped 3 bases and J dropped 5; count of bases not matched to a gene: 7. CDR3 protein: CSVDLLAGGRETQYF. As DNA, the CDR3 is TGCAGCGTTGACCTACTAGCGGGGGGAAGGGAGACCCAGTACTTC.

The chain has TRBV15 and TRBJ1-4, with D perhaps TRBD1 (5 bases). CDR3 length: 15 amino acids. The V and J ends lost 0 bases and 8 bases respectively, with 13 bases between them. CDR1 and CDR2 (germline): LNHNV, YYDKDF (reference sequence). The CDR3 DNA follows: TGTGCCACCAGCAGAGATAAGCCAGGGAGGGAAAAACTGTTTTTT. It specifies CATSRDKPGREKLFF.

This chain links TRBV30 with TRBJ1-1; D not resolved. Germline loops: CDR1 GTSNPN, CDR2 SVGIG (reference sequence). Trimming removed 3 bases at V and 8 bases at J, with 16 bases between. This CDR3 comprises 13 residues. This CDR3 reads CAWSTSRREEAFF. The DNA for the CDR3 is TGTGCCTGGAGCACGAGCCGGAGGGAGGAAGCTTTCTTT.

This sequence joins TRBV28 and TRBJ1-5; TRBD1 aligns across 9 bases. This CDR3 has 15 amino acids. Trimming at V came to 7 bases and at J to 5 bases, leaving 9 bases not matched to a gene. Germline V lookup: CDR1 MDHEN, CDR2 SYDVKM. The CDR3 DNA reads TGTGCCAGCATTCCGGGACAGGGTATTTATCAGCCCCAGCATTTT. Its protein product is CASIPGQGIYQPQHF. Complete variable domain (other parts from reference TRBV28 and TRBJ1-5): DVKVTQSSRYLVKRTGEKVFLECVQDMDHENMFWYRQDPGLGLRLIYFSYDVKMKEKGDIPEGYSVSREKKERFSLILESASTNQTSMYLCASIPGQGIYQPQHFGDGTRLSIL.

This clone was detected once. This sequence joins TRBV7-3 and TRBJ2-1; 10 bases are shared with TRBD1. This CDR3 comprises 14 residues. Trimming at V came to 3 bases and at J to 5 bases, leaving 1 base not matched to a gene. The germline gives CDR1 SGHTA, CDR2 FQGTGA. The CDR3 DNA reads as TGTGCCAGCAGCTTGGACAGGGGGGACAATGAGCAGTTCTTC. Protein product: CASSLDRGDNEQFF.

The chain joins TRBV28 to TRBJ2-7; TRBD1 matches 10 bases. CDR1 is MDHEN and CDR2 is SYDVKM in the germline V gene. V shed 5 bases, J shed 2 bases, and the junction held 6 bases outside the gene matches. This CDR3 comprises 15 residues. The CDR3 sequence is CASSPGTGAPYEQYF. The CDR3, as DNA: TGTGCCAGCAGTCCTGGGACAGGGGCCCCCTACGAGCAGTACTTC.

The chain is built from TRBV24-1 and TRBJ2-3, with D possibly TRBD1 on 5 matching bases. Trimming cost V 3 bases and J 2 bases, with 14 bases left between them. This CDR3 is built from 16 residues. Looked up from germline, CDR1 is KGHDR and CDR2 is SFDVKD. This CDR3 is CATSDDQGYFTDTQYF. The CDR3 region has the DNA TGTGCCACCAGTGATGACCAGGGTTATTTCACAGATACGCAGTATTTT.

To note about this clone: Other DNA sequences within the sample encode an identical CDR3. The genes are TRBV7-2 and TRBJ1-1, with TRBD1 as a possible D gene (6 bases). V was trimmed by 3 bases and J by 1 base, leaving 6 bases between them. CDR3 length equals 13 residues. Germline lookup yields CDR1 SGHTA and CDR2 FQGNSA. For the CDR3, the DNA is TGTGCCAGCAGCTTGGACAGGAACACTGAAGCTTTCTTT. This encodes CASSLDRNTEAFF. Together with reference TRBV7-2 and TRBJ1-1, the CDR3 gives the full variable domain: GAGVSQSPSNKVTEKGKDVELRCDPISGHTALYWYRQSLGQGLEFLIYFQGNSAPDKSGLPSDRFSAERTGGSVSTLTIQRTQQEDSAVYLCASSLDRNTEAFFGQGTRLTVV.

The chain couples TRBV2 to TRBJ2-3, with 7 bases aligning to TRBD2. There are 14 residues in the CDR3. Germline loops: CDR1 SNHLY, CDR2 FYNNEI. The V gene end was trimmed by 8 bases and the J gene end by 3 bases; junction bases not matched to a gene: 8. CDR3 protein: CASALGGGTDTQYF. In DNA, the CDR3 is TGTGCCAGCGCTCTTGGGGGGGGAACAGATACGCAGTATTTT.

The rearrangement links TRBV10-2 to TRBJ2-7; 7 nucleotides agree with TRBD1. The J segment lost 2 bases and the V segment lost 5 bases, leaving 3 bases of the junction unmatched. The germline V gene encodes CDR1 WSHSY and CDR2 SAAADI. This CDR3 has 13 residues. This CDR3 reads CASSTGVAYEQYF. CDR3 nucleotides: TGCGCCAGCAGTACAGGGGTAGCCTACGAGCAGTACTTC.

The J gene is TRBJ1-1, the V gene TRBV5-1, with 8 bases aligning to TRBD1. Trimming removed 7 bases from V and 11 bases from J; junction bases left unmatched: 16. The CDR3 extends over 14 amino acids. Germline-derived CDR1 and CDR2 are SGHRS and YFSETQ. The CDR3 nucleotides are TGCGCCAGCTGTCGAATTCAGGGGGCCGGGAAGGCTTTCTTT. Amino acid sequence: CASCRIQGAGKAFF.

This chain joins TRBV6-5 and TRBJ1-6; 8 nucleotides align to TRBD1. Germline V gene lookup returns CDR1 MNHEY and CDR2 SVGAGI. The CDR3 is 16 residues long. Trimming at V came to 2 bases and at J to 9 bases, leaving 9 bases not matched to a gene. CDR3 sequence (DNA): TGTGCCAGCAGTTACGAAGGACAGGGATTTGTTTCACCCCTCCACTTT. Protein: CASSYEGQGFVSPLHF.

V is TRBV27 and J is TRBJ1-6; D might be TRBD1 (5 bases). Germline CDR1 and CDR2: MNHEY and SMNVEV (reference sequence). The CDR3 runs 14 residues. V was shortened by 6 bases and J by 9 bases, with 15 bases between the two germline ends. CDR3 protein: CASRGEVQSSPLHF. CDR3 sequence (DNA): TGTGCCAGCAGAGGGGAGGTACAGTCTTCACCCCTCCACTTT.

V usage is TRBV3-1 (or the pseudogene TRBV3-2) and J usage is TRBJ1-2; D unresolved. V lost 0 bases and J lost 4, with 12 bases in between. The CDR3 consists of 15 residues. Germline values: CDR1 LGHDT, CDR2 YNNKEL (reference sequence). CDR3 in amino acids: CASSQDHQVPYGYTF. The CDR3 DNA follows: TGTGCCAGCAGCCAAGATCATCAGGTCCCCTATGGCTACACCTTC.

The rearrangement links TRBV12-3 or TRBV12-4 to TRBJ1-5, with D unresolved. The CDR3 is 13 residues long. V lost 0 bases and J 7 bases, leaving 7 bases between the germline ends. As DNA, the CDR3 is TGTGCCAGCAGTTTAGCGGCGGGGCAGCCCCAGCATTTT. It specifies CASSLAAGQPQHF.

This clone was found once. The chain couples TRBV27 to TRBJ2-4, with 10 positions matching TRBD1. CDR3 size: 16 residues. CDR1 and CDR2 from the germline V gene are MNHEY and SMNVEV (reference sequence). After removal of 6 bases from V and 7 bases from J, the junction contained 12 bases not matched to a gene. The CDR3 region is CASSNRRDRGGNIQYF. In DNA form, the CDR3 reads TGTGCCAGCAGCAACCGCCGGGACAGGGGAGGGAACATTCAGTACTTC.

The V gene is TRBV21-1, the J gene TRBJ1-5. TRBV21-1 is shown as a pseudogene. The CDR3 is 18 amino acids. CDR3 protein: CASEQTPTGNNYNQPQHF. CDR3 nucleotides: TGTGCCAGCGAGCAGACCCCTACCGGGAATAACTACAATCAGCCCCAGCATTTT.

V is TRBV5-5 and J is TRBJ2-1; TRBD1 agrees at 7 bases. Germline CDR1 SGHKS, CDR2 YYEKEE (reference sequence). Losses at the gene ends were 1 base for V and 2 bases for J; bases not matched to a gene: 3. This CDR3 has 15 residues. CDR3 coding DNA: TGTGCCAGCAGCTTGTCCGGGACAGCCTACAATGAGCAGTTCTTC. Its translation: CASSLSGTAYNEQFF.

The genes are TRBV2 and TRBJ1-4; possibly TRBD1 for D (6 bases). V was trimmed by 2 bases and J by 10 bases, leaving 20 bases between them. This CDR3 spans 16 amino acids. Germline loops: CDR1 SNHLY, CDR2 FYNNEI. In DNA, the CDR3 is TGTGCCAGCAGTGAAAGTGGGGTCAGGGGAACGGTAAAACTGTTTTTT. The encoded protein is CASSESGVRGTVKLFF.

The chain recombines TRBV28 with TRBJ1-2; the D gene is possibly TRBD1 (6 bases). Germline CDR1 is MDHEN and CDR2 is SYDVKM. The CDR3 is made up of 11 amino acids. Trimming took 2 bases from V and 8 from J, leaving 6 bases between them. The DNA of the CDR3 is TGTGCCAGCAGTTTAGGGGGCGGCTACACCTTC. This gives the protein CASSLGGGYTF.

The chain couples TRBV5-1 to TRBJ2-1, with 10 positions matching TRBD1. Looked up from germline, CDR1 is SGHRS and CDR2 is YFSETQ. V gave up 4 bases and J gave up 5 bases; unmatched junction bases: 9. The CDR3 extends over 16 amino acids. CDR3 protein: CASSPPGTGVNNEQFF. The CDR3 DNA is TGCGCCAGCAGCCCCCCCGGGACAGGGGTGAACAATGAGCAGTTCTTC.